The clone carrying this T cell receptor beta chain was observed once. Its antigen remains unknown. This PCR relied on a set of 60 Vbeta primers and 13 Jbeta primers. Data came from immunoSEQ multiplex PCR; TCRdb stores just in-frame clones and leaves some out. This sample carries around 100,000 clones, around 69% of them seen once, and the ten largest clones take around 20%. Germline loops: CDR1 LNHDA, CDR2 SQIVND (reference sequence). The CDR3 loop spans 15 amino acids. With V trimmed by 6 bases and J by 1 base, 5 bases remained unmatched. The sample comes from a study of cytomegalovirus exposure and HLA in healthy donors. Points from the study as a whole: Clonal expansion was found to be greater in HLA-associated TCR beta chains than in equally common others in a later analysis. Excluded were some V segments that proved indistinguishable, including TRBV6-2 and TRBV6-3. The study designated some 180 TCR beta chains cytomegalovirus-associated.

The J gene is TRBJ1-1, the V gene TRBV19; 10 nucleotides align to TRBD1. This receptor was identified in a woman aged 60-75 years in good health and CMV-seropositive. Sequences were obtained from PBMCs. The CDR3 sequence: CASSPGQGRNTEAFF. As DNA, the CDR3 is TGTGCCAGTAGCCCGGGACAGGGGCGGAACACTGAAGCTTTCTTT. The full variable domain, its missing parts supplied by reference TRBV19 and TRBJ1-1, is DGGITQSPKYLFRKEGQNVTLSCEQNLNHDAMYWYRQDPGQGLRLIYYSQIVNDFQKGDIAEGYSVSREKKESFPLTVTSAQKNPTAFYLCASSPGQGRNTEAFFGQGTRLTVV.